Detailed here is one T cell receptor (beta chain). The antigen it binds to is not known. Per-base qualities were not stored, and no clone one base away is much larger. Other nucleotide sequences in the sample specify the same CDR3. Genomic DNA was isolated from the sorted cells so that the TCRbeta CDR3 region could be sequenced. The immunoSEQ Assay was used to sequence the TCRbeta CDR3 regions. TCRdb obtained this table from immuneACCESS and retained in-frame rearrangements with V and J assigned. These tables miss some clones; where compared with another copy, unresolved V genes account for less than half of the shortfall, and the remainder is unexplained. The sample has 72,000 or so clones on record, 89% of them singletons. In total, the top ten clones hold 10% to 12% of the sample. Trimming removed 0 bases from V and 2 bases from J, leaving 8 bases between the germline ends. The germline V gene provides CDR1 SGHRS and CDR2 YFSETQ. The CDR3 measures 14 amino acids from cysteine to phenylalanine. Just the 42-base CDR3 DNA is kept, in frame starting at base 1.

These data belong to a study of OX40 agonist ivuxolimab in advanced cancers. Context from the whole study: The costimulatory receptor OX40 (CD134) was targeted by ivuxolimab, a fully human IgG2 agonistic monoclonal antibody. Intravenous ivuxolimab was administered to patients every 2 weeks at six dose levels: 0.01, 0.1, 0.3, 1.5, 3 and 10 mg/kg. Peripheral TCRbeta sequencing was intended to test whether TCR sequence diversity was altered and clonal T-cell expansion was caused by ivuxolimab. Prior anti-PD-1, anti-PD-L1 or anti-CTLA-4 therapy was permitted, and checkpoint inhibitors had been received by approximately 39% of dose-escalation patients. Of the roughly 54 dose-escalation patients, hepatocellular carcinoma was present in approximately 20, melanoma in roughly 15, renal cell carcinoma in 9 and head and neck cancer in 9. Three dose-escalation patients achieved partial responses, one with hepatocellular carcinoma and two with cutaneous melanoma. A male proportion of around 81% and a mean age of approximately 58 years, ranging from 23 to 79, were recorded for the dose-escalation cohort. The paper covers the monotherapy dose-escalation part of the phase I ivuxolimab trial, which included N of about 50 patients.

The trial excluded patients who had a history of autoimmune disease or were on systemic immunosuppression. Peripheral blood for TCR sequencing was drawn from every dose cohort at baseline, at cycle 4 day 1 and at cycle 7 day 1. Samples came from an open-label, multicenter, first-in-human phase I dose-escalation trial of ivuxolimab. Adults with locally advanced or metastatic melanoma, renal cell, hepatocellular, or head and neck squamous cell carcinoma were enrolled in the trial. Before TCR sequencing, CD4+ T cells and CD8+ T cells from peripheral blood were sorted into separate populations. Here is what the overall study found, with its caveats: At doses of 0.1 to 3.0 mg/kg, clonal expansion of both CD4+ and CD8+ blood T cells was observed from baseline to week 6. The antigen specificity of the clonally expanded peripheral T cells was not determined. After ivuxolimab, CD8+ T cells had more expanded clones than CD4+ T cells on average. Low levels of normalized T-cell clonal expansion were also seen in some patients who did not respond. Partial responders in the 0.1-3.0 mg/kg groups had among the lowest normalized peripheral clonal expansion, especially among CD8+ T cells.

The chain uses TRBV5-1 and TRBJ1-1; no confident D gene assignment can be made. The TCR originated in an adult with an advanced solid tumor such as melanoma, head and neck, liver or kidney cancer. The sample was CD4+ or CD8+ T cells sorted from blood, taken in a trial of the OX40 agonist ivuxolimab. The nucleotide sequence is given as TGCGCCAGCAGCTTGGGAGACACTAACACTGAAGCTTTCTTT. It specifies CASSLGDTNTEAFF.